The subject of this entry is one T cell receptor beta chain. Germline trimming cut 6 bases from V and 1 base from J; bases unmatched to any gene: 6. Germline V gene lookup returns CDR1 LNHDA and CDR2 SQIVND (reference sequence). CDR3 length: 15 amino acids. Profiling relied on immunoSEQ multiplex PCR, and the TCRdb table lists in-frame clones only, not all of them. The sample records some 59,000 clones, around 90% being singletons. These data originate in a study of OX40 agonist ivuxolimab in advanced cancers. Sequencing used CD4+ or CD8+ T cells sorted from blood, obtained in a trial of the OX40 agonist ivuxolimab. The chain combines TRBV19 with TRBJ1-5; 7 positions match TRBD1. The receptor comes from an adult with an advanced solid tumor such as melanoma, head and neck, liver or kidney cancer. CDR3 in DNA: TGTGCCAGTAGATACGACAGGGCGAGCAATCAGCCCCAGCATTTT. As protein: CASRYDRASNQPQHF. The variable domain in full, with the rest retrieved from reference TRBV19 and TRBJ1-5, is DGGITQSPKYLFRKEGQNVTLSCEQNLNHDAMYWYRQDPGQGLRLIYYSQIVNDFQKGDIAEGYSVSREKKESFPLTVTSAQKNPTAFYLCASRYDRASNQPQHFGDGTRLSIL.